The 4 T cell receptor beta chains below were found in one sample sequenced in a study of blood T cells in healthy people across ages. The use of a sample-barcoded 5' primer and a J-beta primer mix characterized a second PCR of roughly 7 to 11 cycles. TCRdb called the 5' RACE reads again in MiXCR, with one record for every CDR3 protein. The sample comprises 1,300,000 or so distinct CDR3 sequences, around 59% of which are singletons, and over 5.5% rests with the top ten. Sequencing was carried out using blood. The receptors derive from a man aged 18 to 30 in good health.

In this sample, this clonotype turned up a few times. The genes are TRBV29-1 and TRBJ2-1; the match to TRBD2 covers 12 bases. The CDR3 runs to 15 residues. Germline V gene data show CDR1 as SQVTM and CDR2 as ANQGSEA. V gave up 2 bases and J gave up 6 bases; unmatched junction bases: 5. The CDR3 DNA is TGCAGCGTTGAATGGCGACTAGCGGGAGTCAATGAGCAGTTCTTC. This sequence encodes CSVEWRLAGVNEQFF.

V and J are TRBV7-2 and TRBJ2-1, with 7 bases aligning to TRBD1. This CDR3 is built from 14 residues. The ends lost 3 bases at V and 7 bases at J; junction bases unmatched: 6. Germline V gene sequence: CDR1 SGHTA, CDR2 FQGNSA. CDR3 region: CASSFRNRGNEQFF. CDR3 DNA sequence: TGTGCCAGCAGCTTTCGGAACAGGGGTAATGAGCAGTTCTTC. The whole variable domain, remainder taken from reference TRBV7-2 and TRBJ2-1, is GAGVSQSPSNKVTEKGKDVELRCDPISGHTALYWYRQSLGQGLEFLIYFQGNSAPDKSGLPSDRFSAERTGGSVSTLTIQRTQQEDSAVYLCASSFRNRGNEQFFGPGTRLTVL.

The chain is built from TRBV12-3 or TRBV12-4 and TRBJ2-5; TRBD2 aligns across 11 bases. Trimming took 6 bases from V and 1 from J; bases not matched to a gene: 4. The CDR3 contains 15 residues. The CDR3 DNA follows: TGTGCCAGCAGGAAAACTAGCGGGAGCCAAGAGACCCAGTACTTC. Translating it yields CASRKTSGSQETQYF.

This chain connects TRBV6-2 or TRBV6-3 to TRBJ1-5, with 8 nucleotides matching TRBD1. J gave up 10 bases and V 0 bases, and 11 bases lay outside the gene matches. The CDR3 has 16 amino acids. Looked up from germline, CDR1 is MNHEY and CDR2 is SVGEGT. CDR3 sequence (DNA): TGTGCCAGCAGTTACTCAGTGATGGGACAGGTCAATCCCCAGCATTTT. This translates into CASSYSVMGQVNPQHF.